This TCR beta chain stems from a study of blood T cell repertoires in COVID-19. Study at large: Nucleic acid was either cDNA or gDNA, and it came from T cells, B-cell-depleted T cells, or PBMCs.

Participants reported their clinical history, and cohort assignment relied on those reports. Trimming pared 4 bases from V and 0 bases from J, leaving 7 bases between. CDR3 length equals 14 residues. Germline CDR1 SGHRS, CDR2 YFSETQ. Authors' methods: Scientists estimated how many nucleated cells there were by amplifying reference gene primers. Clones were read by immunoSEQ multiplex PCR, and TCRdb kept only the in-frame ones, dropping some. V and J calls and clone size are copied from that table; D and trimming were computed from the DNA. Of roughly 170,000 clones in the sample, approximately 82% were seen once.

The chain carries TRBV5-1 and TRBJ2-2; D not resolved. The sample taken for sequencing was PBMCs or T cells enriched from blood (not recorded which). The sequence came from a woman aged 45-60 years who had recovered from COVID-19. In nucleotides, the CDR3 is TGCGCCAGCAGCCCGGTAGCGAACACCGGGGAGCTGTTTTTT. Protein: CASSPVANTGELFF.